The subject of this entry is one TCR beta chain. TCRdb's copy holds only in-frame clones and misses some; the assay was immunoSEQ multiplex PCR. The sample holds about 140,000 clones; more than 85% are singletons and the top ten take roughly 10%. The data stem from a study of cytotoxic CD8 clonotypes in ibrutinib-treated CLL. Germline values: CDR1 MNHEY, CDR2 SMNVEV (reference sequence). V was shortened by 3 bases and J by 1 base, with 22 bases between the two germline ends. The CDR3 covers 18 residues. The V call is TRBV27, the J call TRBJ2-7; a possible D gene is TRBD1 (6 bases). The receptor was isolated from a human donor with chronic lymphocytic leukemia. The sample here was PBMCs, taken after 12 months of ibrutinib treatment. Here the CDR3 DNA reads TGTGCCAGCAGTTTTAGGGCTGGGGACGCGGACAGTTCCTACGAGCAGTACTTC. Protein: CASSFRAGDADSSYEQYF.